The T cell receptor (beta chain) under discussion was sequenced for a study of blood T cell repertoires in COVID-19. At the level of the study: Spain, Italy and the United States supplied samples that represented acute and convalescent COVID-19. T cells, B-cell-depleted T cells, or PBMCs provided the cDNA or gDNA that served as material.

The CDR3 sequence is 15 residues long. The V gene end was trimmed by 3 bases and the J gene end by 4 bases; junction bases not matched to a gene: 6. The germline V gene has CDR1 LNHDA and CDR2 SQIVND (reference sequence). Seattle's enrolled individuals joined amid active infection and were then monitored longitudinally. Some clones are missing from TCRdb's copy, which holds only in-frame ones; the method was immunoSEQ multiplex PCR. The profile shows roughly 68,000 clones, 90% of them singletons. The sequence derives from a man aged 50 to 60 with COVID-19, enrolled during active disease. This chain joins TRBV19 and TRBJ2-1, with 7 bases lining up with TRBD2. The sequencing sample was made of peripheral blood. CDR3 in amino acids: CASSISGGRYNEQFF. CDR3 DNA sequence: TGTGCCAGTAGTATTTCGGGAGGAAGGTACAATGAGCAGTTCTTC.